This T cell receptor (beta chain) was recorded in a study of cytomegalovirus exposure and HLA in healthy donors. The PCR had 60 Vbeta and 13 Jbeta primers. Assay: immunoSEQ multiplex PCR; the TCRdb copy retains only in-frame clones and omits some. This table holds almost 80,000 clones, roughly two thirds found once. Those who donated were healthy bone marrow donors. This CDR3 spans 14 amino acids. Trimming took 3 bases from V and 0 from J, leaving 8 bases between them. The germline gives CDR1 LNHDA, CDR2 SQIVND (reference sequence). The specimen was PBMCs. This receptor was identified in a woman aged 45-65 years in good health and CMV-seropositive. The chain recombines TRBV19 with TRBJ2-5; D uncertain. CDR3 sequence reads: CASSMVRDQETQYF. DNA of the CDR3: TGTGCCAGTAGTATGGTCCGGGACCAAGAGACCCAGTACTTC.